This T cell receptor (beta chain) originates from a study of blood T cell repertoires in COVID-19 (dated by TCRdb to about 2020). Regarding the research as a whole: Samples covering the acute and convalescent phases of COVID-19 were provided by collaborators in the United States, Italy and Spain. The prospective study material was composed of cDNA or gDNA derived from T cells, B-cell-depleted T cells, or PBMCs. Deeply sampled blood TCRbeta repertoires from subjects exposed to, actively infected with, or recovered from COVID-19 were included in the dataset. The repertoires were made available in a free public database intended to serve as a resource for research on the immune response to SARS-CoV-2. The samples were drawn from two sources: the first 160 participants of the ongoing ImmuneRACE study, and 1,200 or so subjects contributed by 6 global collaborators. A de-identified subject ID, COVID-19 status, age in years and sex were almost always included in the sample metadata. Where available, HLA class I and class II types were taken from metadata supplied by the sample provider and were not determined by assay-based typing. General findings and caveats noted by the study authors: Clinical and demographic metadata were provided uncurated, with the amount varying by source and participant.

The immunoSEQ Assay, a bias-controlled multiplex PCR, was used to amplify TCRbeta CDR3 regions from genomic DNA. From the authors' description of their analysis: The number of nucleated cells in each sample was estimated from the amplification of reference gene primers within the assay. Sequence reads were collapsed and filtered to measure the absolute abundance of every unique TCRbeta CDR3 rearrangement. For each sample, productive Simpson clonality was calculated as the square root of Simpson's diversity index over productive rearrangements. TCRdb provides this immuneACCESS table in a form limited to in-frame rearrangements. Some clones are lacking; in checked studies, under half of them reflect an unresolved V gene, and why the rest are absent is not known. V, J and clone size reflect that table, while D and trimming were determined from the DNA. The sample yields tens of thousands of clones; approximately 86% were counted once. Around 12% of the sample is taken by the ten largest.

The junction carries 16 bases between V and J, which are trimmed by 6 bases and 8 bases respectively. From the cysteine through the phenylalanine, the CDR3 covers 13 amino acids. The CDR3 DNA has 39 bases and is translated from base 1. The germline V gene yields ENHRY for CDR1 and SYGVKD for CDR2. Each collaborating institution followed its own protocols to collect whole blood in K2EDTA tubes. For TCRbeta analysis, collaborators shipped samples in one of three forms: frozen whole blood, isolated PBMCs, or DNA extracted from either of those sample types. Worth noting for this clone: What this receptor recognizes is not known. The sample holds no much larger clone one base away, and base qualities are not on file.

Sequenced input: peripheral blood. The origin of this receptor is a human donor in a cohort sampled during active COVID-19. The donor label of this sample is uncertain. The V and J segments used are TRBV10-3 and TRBJ1-1; TRBD1 is perhaps the D gene, given 6 matching bases. The nucleotide sequence reads TGTGCCATCAGCTTAACAGGGTTGGCCGAAGCTTTCTTT. The resulting protein is CAISLTGLAEAFF.